This T cell receptor (beta chain) stems from a study of response to subunit inactivated influenza vaccine. As for this clonotype: Antigen: not known.

Findings and caveats of the study: Authors suggested few new T cells are recruited by each seasonal influenza vaccination.

TCRdb reprocessed the RT-PCR reads with MiXCR, giving one entry per CDR3 protein. The table records roughly 570,000 distinct CDR3 sequences, about an eighth of them present only once. Germline CDR1 and CDR2: SGHDT and YYEEEE. Trimming took off 2 bases at V and 8 bases at J, with 19 bases between the two ends. This CDR3 is 15 amino acids long. The chain links TRBV5-6 to TRBJ1-2; no reliable D call. The TCR sequence derives from a man aged 45 to 65 who received an inactivated influenza vaccine. Sequencing was performed on PBMCs from blood, taken roughly 47 days after vaccination. This CDR3 is CASSFPDRSLRGYTF. DNA of the CDR3: TGTGCCAGCAGCTTTCCTGACCGGTCGCTTAGGGGCTACACCTTC.